This record looks at one T cell receptor beta chain sequence and its context. The entry originates in a study of cytomegalovirus exposure and HLA in healthy donors. CDR1 is LGHNA, CDR2 YSLEER, per germline. V was clipped by 5 bases and J by 9 bases; unmatched bases: 11. The CDR3 is made up of 15 amino acids. A multiplex PCR was run with 60 Vbeta primers and 13 Jbeta primers. Assay used: immunoSEQ multiplex PCR; TCRdb lists only in-frame clones, some missing. The repertoire has about 150,000 clones, just under 80% of them found once; the top ten carry 1%. The specimen sequenced was PBMCs. The TCR was taken from a woman between 50 and 59 years old in good health and CMV-seropositive. The V and J genes are TRBV4-3 and TRBJ2-1; 9 bases are shared with TRBD1. Written as DNA, the CDR3 is TGCGCCAGCAGCTCAATGACCGGGACAGGGCTTGAGCAGTTCTTC. Its translation: CASSSMTGTGLEQFF.